This is a list of T cell receptor beta chains from one sample in a study of Graves' ophthalmopathy and Graves' hyperthyroidism. MiXCR was run by TCRdb on the multiplex PCR reads, yielding one entry per CDR3 protein. The sample holds roughly 50,000 distinct CDR3 sequences; roughly half are singletons and the top ten take roughly 5%. Sequencing was carried out using peripheral blood. These TCRs come from an adult woman with Graves' ophthalmopathy. Each CDR3 is given with its conserved first and last residue. Each record gives: CDR3 protein, CDR3 DNA, clone size, V gene, J gene, D gene. A D gene is named only where the DNA matches it firmly. Clone size is stated in some rows and not others, as once, few, many or a class when expanded.

CDR3 protein: CASRSYGGGGEQYF
CDR3 DNA: TGTGCCAGTAGATCCTATGGCGGAGGCGGAGAGCAGTACTTC
clone size: NA
V gene: TRBV19
J gene: TRBJ2-7
D gene: NA

CDR3 protein: CASSDSQGAGEQYF
CDR3 DNA: TGTGCCAGCAGTGACTCCCAGGGGGCAGGGGAGCAGTACTTC
clone size: NA
V gene: TRBV6-4
J gene: TRBJ2-7
D gene: TRBD1

CDR3 protein: CASSLVLAGEVGETQYF
CDR3 DNA: TGCGCCAGCAGCTTGGTACTAGCGGGAGAGGTGGGAGAGACCCAGTACTTC
clone size: many
V gene: TRBV5-1
J gene: TRBJ2-5
D gene: TRBD2

CDR3 protein: CASSISPGPGELFF
CDR3 DNA: TGTGCCAGCAGCATCAGCCCAGGCCCCGGGGAGCTGTTTTTT
clone size: many
V gene: TRBV7-3
J gene: TRBJ2-2
D gene: NA

CDR3 protein: CSAGARQGGNNELFF
CDR3 DNA: TGCAGTGCTGGAGCAAGGCAGGGTGGGAACAATGAGCTGTTCTTC
clone size: NA
V gene: TRBV20-1
J gene: TRBJ2-1
D gene: NA

CDR3 protein: CASSPSLSPQHF
CDR3 DNA: TGTGCCAGTAGTCCTTCTCTGTCGCCCCAGCATTTT
clone size: many
V gene: TRBV19
J gene: TRBJ1-5
D gene: NA

CDR3 protein: CASSESWGLAGANEQFF
CDR3 DNA: TGTGCCAGCAGTGAATCTTGGGGACTAGCGGGAGCCAATGAGCAGTTCTTC
clone size: NA
V gene: TRBV25-1
J gene: TRBJ2-1
D gene: TRBD2

CDR3 protein: CATSIRGPNTEAFF
CDR3 DNA: TGTGCCACCAGTATTAGGGGCCCGAACACTGAAGCTTTCTTT
clone size: many
V gene: TRBV19
J gene: TRBJ1-1
D gene: NA

CDR3 protein: CASSIGTDSNTEAFF
CDR3 DNA: TGTGCCAGTAGTATAGGTACAGACTCCAACACTGAAGCTTTCTTT
clone size: NA
V gene: TRBV19
J gene: TRBJ1-1
D gene: NA

CDR3 protein: CAISEGLIADQPQHF
CDR3 DNA: TGTGCCATCAGTGAGGGGTTAATAGCCGATCAGCCCCAGCATTTT
clone size: NA
V gene: TRBV10-3
J gene: TRBJ1-5
D gene: NA

CDR3 protein: CASSLRGAGLNDQPQHF
CDR3 DNA: TGTGCCAGCAGCTTAAGAGGAGCAGGGCTTAACGATCAGCCCCAGCATTTT
clone size: many
V gene: TRBV5-6
J gene: TRBJ1-5
D gene: NA

CDR3 protein: CAGSLTDRGPTNHGYTF
CDR3 DNA: TGTGCCGGCAGCTTAACGGACAGGGGGCCAACTAACCATGGCTACACCTTC
clone size: NA
V gene: TRBV7-3
J gene: TRBJ1-2
D gene: TRBD1

CDR3 protein: CASRGTSGGPGNEQFF
CDR3 DNA: TGTGCCAGCAGGGGGACTAGCGGGGGTCCGGGCAATGAGCAGTTCTTC
clone size: many
V gene: TRBV27
J gene: TRBJ2-1
D gene: TRBD2

CDR3 protein: CASQRQFGTDTQYF
CDR3 DNA: TGTGCCAGCCAGCGACAGTTTGGCACAGATACGCAGTATTTT
clone size: many
V gene: TRBV6-1
J gene: TRBJ2-3
D gene: NA

CDR3 protein: CATAAHRYNEQFF
CDR3 DNA: TGTGCCACCGCAGCTCACCGGTACAATGAGCAGTTCTTC
clone size: NA
V gene: TRBV24-1
J gene: TRBJ2-1
D gene: NA